A single T cell receptor (beta chain) is shown here with its context. Antigen unknown. The data belong to a study of cytomegalovirus exposure and HLA in healthy donors. Study overall: Prior work identified more than 90 million unique TCR beta sequences in approximately 180 million T cells. General study results and limits: Within a later analysis, the majority of CMV-associated TCR beta chains appeared HLA-restricted. Per a later analysis, 15,000 to 20,000 TCR beta sequences showed association with HLA alleles at 0.05 false discovery rate.

This CDR3 is built from 15 residues. Germline assignment: CDR1 SGHAT and CDR2 FQNNGV. Trimming cost V 3 bases and J 2 bases; bases outside gene matches: 6. Vbeta (60) and Jbeta (13) primers were used in the PCR. TCRdb's copy holds only in-frame clones and misses some; the assay was immunoSEQ multiplex PCR. The sample holds 140,000 or so clones; approximately 80% are singletons and the top ten take 3.5% to 4.5%. This chain joins TRBV11-2 and TRBJ2-7; 8 positions match TRBD2. Sequencing was done on a sample of PBMCs. The receptor was derived from a middle-aged woman in good health and CMV-seropositive. The chain's CDR3 is CASSFRLGGAYEQYF. In DNA, the CDR3 is TGTGCCAGCAGCTTCCGTCTCGGGGGGGCCTACGAGCAGTACTTC. The variable domain in full, completed from reference TRBV11-2 and TRBJ2-7, reads EAGVAQSPRYKIIEKRQSVAFWCNPISGHATLYWYQQILGQGPKLLIQFQNNGVVDDSQLPKDRFSAERLKGVDSTLKIQPAKLEDSAVYLCASSFRLGGAYEQYFGPGTRLTVT.